This section outlines one T cell receptor (beta chain) sequence together with its context. Its specific antigen is unknown. Per-base qualities were not stored, and no clone one base away is much larger. The entry originates in a study of cytomegalovirus exposure and HLA in healthy donors (dated by TCRdb to 2015 to 2018). Turning to the overall study: According to a later analysis, one platform produced both the 100 to 150 validation repertoires and the approximately 670 repertoires of the first cohort. To predict cytomegalovirus infection status, the study combined high-throughput TCR immunosequencing, statistical association of individual TCRs with disease status, and machine learning. The study aimed to test whether cataloging public T cell receptors could reveal signatures of past pathogen exposure. Along with the roughly 670-subject first cohort, a separate validation cohort of over a hundred different subjects was used.

The method behind the library was the immunoSEQ multiplex PCR assay. From the authors' description of their analysis: A statistical classification framework was built to diagnose cytomegalovirus status from the catalog of TCR beta chain sequences. TCRdb took over this immuneACCESS table, retaining in-frame rearrangements with V and J assigned. Such tables are incomplete; in checked studies, under half of the missing clones stem from an unresolved V gene, and the remainder is unexplained. That table is the source of V, J and clone size, and D and trimming were worked out from the DNA. The sample includes 130,000 to 150,000 clones, with 70% to 90% observed a single time. 3.3% of the sample goes to the ten largest clones. The donors were included in the validation cohort of roughly 120 subjects, a group kept apart from the roughly 670-subject first cohort. From the cysteine through the phenylalanine, the CDR3 covers 13 amino acids. Only CDR3 DNA is held: 39 bases, read in frame from base 1. The germline V gene encodes CDR1 MNHEY and CDR2 SVGAGI. V was cut back by 2 bases and J by 4 bases, leaving a gap of 8 bases between them.

Beyond this particular receptor, the publication reports: In the study, roughly 160 TCR beta chains were listed as associated with cytomegalovirus. Across donors, most TCR sequences were observed very rarely, whereas some public TCRs were present in many individuals. A later analysis lacked HLA typing for the validation cohort, so it scored co-occurrence in that cohort across all 110 or so repertoires. A later analysis found that TCRs clustered in the first cohort also tended to co-occur in the roughly 120 validation repertoires, with 90% to 95% of cluster scores above 0. A few of the identified cytomegalovirus-associated TCR beta chains were confirmed in vitro to be specific for cytomegalovirus antigens. The classifier was reported to diagnose cytomegalovirus status with high specificity and sensitivity in both the original and validation cohorts. The authors suggested that the approach could potentially be extended to other disease states and immunological phenotypes.

The sample was PBMCs. The chain is encoded by TRBV6-5 joined to TRBJ1-1; TRBD1 is a possible D gene, resting on 5 matching bases. The clonotype comes from a young woman in good health and CMV-seropositive. The DNA sequence is TGTGCCAGCAGTTACGGGCAGGGCACTGAAGCTTTCTTT. Its product reads: CASSYGQGTEAFF.